This is a list of T cell receptor beta chains from one sample in a study of blood T cell repertoires in COVID-19. Data came from immunoSEQ multiplex PCR; TCRdb stores just in-frame clones and leaves some out. The table lists 100,000 or so clones, almost 95% of them singletons, with around 5% in the top ten. The sequencing sample was made of peripheral blood. The origin of the receptors is a man aged 45 to 65 with active COVID-19. CDR3s include the opening cysteine and the closing phenylalanine or tryptophan. The order of the fields is clone size, D gene, J gene, V gene, CDR3 DNA, CDR3 protein. The D gene is left open where the match is weak. The listing skips clone size in some rows; elsewhere it reads once, few, many or a size class.

>-|-|TRBJ1-2|TRBV2
TGTGCCAGCAGTGAAACTGCCGGGTTGATTGACTATGGCTACACCTTC
CASSETAGLIDYGYTF
>-|TRBD1|TRBJ1-2|TRBV29-1
TGCAGCGTCATGACAGGGAAATACGGCTACACCTTC
CSVMTGKYGYTF
>once|-|TRBJ1-1|TRBV28
TGTGCCAGCACCACAGGGTCGACTGAAGCTTTCTTT
CASTTGSTEAFF
>-|TRBD2|TRBJ2-7|TRBV9
TGTGCCAGCAGCGTAGCCCCCGCTAGCGGATCCTACGAGCAGTACTTC
CASSVAPASGSYEQYF
>-|-|TRBJ1-5|TRBV28
TGTGCCAGCAGTTTCCTCTCCTCGGGTAGCAATCAGCCCCAGCATTTT
CASSFLSSGSNQPQHF
>-|TRBD2|TRBJ2-7|TRBV4-1
TGCGCCAGCAGCTCCCACGGGGGGGAGCTATACGAGCAGTACTTC
CASSSHGGELYEQYF
>-|TRBD2|TRBJ2-7|TRBV11-2
TGTGCCAGGGGAGCGGGAGTCCCCCACGAGCAGTACTTC
CARGAGVPHEQYF
>-|-|TRBJ2-1|TRBV28
TGTGCCAGCAGTCCTGAGTGGTCCCATGAGCAGTTCTTC
CASSPEWSHEQFF
>-|-|TRBJ1-5|TRBV7-3
TGTGCCAGCAGCTTTCGTCAGCCCCAGCATTTT
CASSFRQPQHF
>-|-|TRBJ2-1|TRBV7-2
TGTGCCAGCAGCTTAGGAGTAGCGCCAAATGAGCAGTTCTTC
CASSLGVAPNEQFF
>-|TRBD2|TRBJ2-1|TRBV18
TGTGCCAGCTCACCGACTAGCGGGAGCTCCTACAATGAGCAGTTCTTC
CASSPTSGSSYNEQFF
>-|TRBD2|TRBJ2-7|TRBV9
TGTGCCAGCAGCGGGGGGGGGACCCGGTACGAGCAGTACTTC
CASSGGGTRYEQYF
>-|TRBD1|TRBJ2-5|TRBV5-1
TGCGCCAGCAGCCGCACAGGGGAAGAGACCCAGTACTTC
CASSRTGEETQYF
>-|TRBD2|TRBJ2-7|TRBV19
TGTGCCAGTAGTATAGGACTAGCGTCGACCTACGAGCAGTACTTC
CASSIGLASTYEQYF
>-|TRBD1|TRBJ1-1|TRBV28
TGTGCCAGCAGTATCGGACAGGGAAGATTTATCACTGAAGCTTTCTTT
CASSIGQGRFITEAFF
>-|-|TRBJ1-5|TRBV11-2
TGTGCCAGCAGCCCGGAGCGGGGGGGAGGTCAGCCCCAGCATTTT
CASSPERGGGQPQHF
>-|TRBD2|TRBJ2-3|TRBV11-2
TGTGCCAGCTCGATACTAGCGGACCCCACAGATACGCAGTATTTT
CASSILADPTDTQYF
>-|TRBD1|TRBJ1-3|TRBV9
TGTGCCAGCAAACAGGGGCTCTCTGGAAACACCATATATTTT
CASKQGLSGNTIYF
>-|TRBD1|TRBJ2-3|TRBV3-1/TRBV3-2
TGTGCCAGCAGCCAGGGTCCGACCAGGGGGGATACGCAGTATTTT
CASSQGPTRGDTQYF
>-|TRBD1|TRBJ2-1|TRBV18
TGTGCCAGCACCCCTCGGGACAGGGGAATTAGGGCCTACAATGAGCAGTTCTTC
CASTPRDRGIRAYNEQFF
>once|-|TRBJ2-1|TRBV28
TGTGCCAGCAGTGGACTCCCAGGTTACAATGAGCAGTTCTTC
CASSGLPGYNEQFF
>once|-|TRBJ2-7|TRBV5-1
TGCGCCAGCAGCTTGGGGGCGGGAAACGAGCAGTACTTC
CASSLGAGNEQYF
>-|-|TRBJ1-1|TRBV29-1
TGCAGCACCCACTTGGGGGGGAAAGACACTGAAGCTTTCTTT
CSTHLGGKDTEAFF
>-|-|TRBJ1-5|TRBV19
TGTGCCAGTAAAGGGACAAATAGCAATCAGCCCCAGCATTTT
CASKGTNSNQPQHF